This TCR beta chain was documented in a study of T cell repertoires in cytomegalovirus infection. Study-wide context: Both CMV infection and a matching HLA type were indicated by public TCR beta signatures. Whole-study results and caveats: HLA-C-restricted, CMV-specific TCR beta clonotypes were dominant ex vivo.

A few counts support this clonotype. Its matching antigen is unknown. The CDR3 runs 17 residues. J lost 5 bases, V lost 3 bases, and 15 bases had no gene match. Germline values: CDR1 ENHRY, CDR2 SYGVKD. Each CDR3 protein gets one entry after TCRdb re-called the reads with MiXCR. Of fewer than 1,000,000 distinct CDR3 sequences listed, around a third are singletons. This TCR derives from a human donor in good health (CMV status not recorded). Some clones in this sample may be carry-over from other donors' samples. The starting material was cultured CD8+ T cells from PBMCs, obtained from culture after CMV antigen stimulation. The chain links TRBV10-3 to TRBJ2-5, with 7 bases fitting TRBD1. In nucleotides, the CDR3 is TGTGCCATCAGTGATTCCGGGACAGCAAGACTTGGGGAGACCCAGTACTTC. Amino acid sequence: CAISDSGTARLGETQYF.